This T cell receptor (beta chain) is from a study of memory CD4+ T cells and cytomegalovirus serostatus. Measured with immunoSEQ multiplex PCR; TCRdb has only the in-frame clones, and not every one. The repertoire holds 50,000 or so clones, with 65% to 85% as singletons. V lost 5 bases and J 2 bases, leaving 12 bases between the germline ends. In germline, CDR1 is SGHAT, CDR2 FQNNGV. The CDR3 is 14 residues long. The sort gate was single viable CD3+CD4+CD8-CD45RO+ cells for memory CD4+ T cells. The TCR was taken from an adult in good health and CMV-seronegative. Sequencing was carried out using memory CD4+ T cells from blood. V usage is TRBV11-2 and J usage is TRBJ1-2; D is uncertain. CDR3 DNA: TGTGCCAGCAGCATACGCACGGGAAACTATGGCTACACCTTC. It is translated as CASSIRTGNYGYTF. Using reference TRBV11-2 and TRBJ1-2 for the parts outside the CDR3, the full variable domain is EAGVAQSPRYKIIEKRQSVAFWCNPISGHATLYWYQQILGQGPKLLIQFQNNGVVDDSQLPKDRFSAERLKGVDSTLKIQPAKLEDSAVYLCASSIRTGNYGYTFGSGTRLTVV.